Listed below are T cell receptor beta chains from one sample, sequenced in a study of long-term antiretroviral therapy in people with HIV. Profiling relied on immunoSEQ multiplex PCR, and the TCRdb table lists in-frame clones only, not all of them. This sample carries more than 45,000 clones, about 80% of them seen once, and the ten largest clones take roughly 3%. The source material was unsorted PBMCs, sampled 0.8 years after starting antiretroviral therapy. These TCRs come from a woman younger than 35 with HIV. Each CDR3 is given with its conserved first and last residue. A D gene is named only where the DNA matches it firmly. Size is stated for part of the rows, as once, few or many counts, or as a class when the clone is expanded.

>TRBJ2-5|TRBV10-3|.|.
TGTGCCATCAGTGAGTCGGGACTCCGGCGGGAGACCCAGTACTTC
CAISESGLRRETQYF
>TRBJ2-5|TRBV30|.|.
TGTGCCTGGAGTGGGGCCGAAACCGAGGGGGAAGGGAAGCGGTACCAAGAGACCCAGTACTTC
CAWSGAETEGEGKRYQETQYF
>TRBJ2-7|TRBV7-2|.|TRBD1
TGTGCCAGCAGCGAGGCGCCGGGACAGGGTGTTCAGGGGGAGCAGTACTTC
CASSEAPGQGVQGEQYF
>TRBJ2-3|TRBV2|once|TRBD2
TGTGCCAGCAAGGTCCTAGCGGGCGGAGGAGGAGATACGCAGTATTTT
CASKVLAGGGGDTQYF
>TRBJ2-7|TRBV19|.|TRBD2
TGTGCCAGTAGTAGGACTCCTAGCGGGATCCGCTACGAGCAGTACTTC
CASSRTPSGIRYEQYF
>TRBJ2-2|TRBV6-5|.|.
TGTGCCAGCAGTTCCCGGGGTGAAGGCGGGGAGCTGTTTTTT
CASSSRGEGGELFF
>TRBJ2-7|TRBV7-2|.|TRBD1
TGTGCCAGCAGCTTAAAGGGACAGACCTACGAGCAGTACTTC
CASSLKGQTYEQYF
>TRBJ1-1|TRBV27|.|.
TGTGCCAGCAGTTTATCCAGGGCAACTGAAGCTTTCTTT
CASSLSRATEAFF
>TRBJ2-1|TRBV2|once|.
TGTGCCAGCAGTGAAAACACATACAATGAGCAGTTCTTC
CASSENTYNEQFF
>TRBJ2-3|TRBV2|.|.
TGTGCCAGCAGTGAAGGTCAGGGGACAGATACGCAGTATTTT
CASSEGQGTDTQYF
>TRBJ1-1|TRBV7-2|.|.
TGTGCCAGCAGCTTCGGGTTGGAAGCTTTCTTT
CASSFGLEAFF
>TRBJ2-7|TRBV28|.|TRBD2
TGTGCCAGCAGCCGTCCGACTAGCGGGAGTTTCCACGAGCAGTACTTC
CASSRPTSGSFHEQYF
>TRBJ2-3|TRBV9|.|TRBD2
TGTGCCAGCAGCGAAGCTAGCGGCTTCACAGATACGCAGTATTTT
CASSEASGFTDTQYF
>TRBJ1-2|TRBV9|.|.
TGTGCCAGCAGCTCACGGACCGCGGAGGGCTCGGGCTATGGCTACACCTTC
CASSSRTAEGSGYGYTF
>TRBJ1-1|TRBV19|.|TRBD1
TGTGCCAGTGGTACACGACAGGGCAACACTGAAGCTTTCTTT
CASGTRQGNTEAFF
>TRBJ1-2|TRBV19|.|.
TGTGCCAGTAGTCCCTCGGACAGTGGCAGCTATGGCTACACCTTC
CASSPSDSGSYGYTF
>TRBJ1-2|TRBV10-3|.|.
TGTGCCATCAGTGAGCGGGGGGGCTATGGCTACACCTTC
CAISERGGYGYTF
>TRBJ2-3|TRBV19|.|.
TGTGCCAGTAGTTACCCTTCGGTAGGGGCTCGAGTTACGCAGTATTTT
CASSYPSVGARVTQYF
>TRBJ2-7|TRBV15|.|TRBD1
TGTGCCACCAGCAGAGACGACAGGGCATACTCCTACGAGCAGTACTTC
CATSRDDRAYSYEQYF
>TRBJ2-2|TRBV18|few|.
TGTGCCAGCTCACTTACGAGGGAATTCGCCGGGGAGCTGTTTTTT
CASSLTREFAGELFF
>TRBJ2-5|TRBV18|.|.
TGTGCCAGCTCATTAAAGCATGGAGAGACCCAGTACTTC
CASSLKHGETQYF